The clone carrying this T cell receptor beta chain was counted once. Its specificity is unknown. CDR3 length: 12 amino acids. V was shortened by 6 bases and J by 1 base, with 6 bases between the two germline ends. Treatment: over 15 received Ad26.COV2.S at low or high dose, single or two shots; several received placebo; per-sample allocation not given. The study sampled participants on day 63 after the first vaccine or placebo injection. Donation was by an adult aged 18-55 years who was in Boston. Repertoires were generated with immunoSEQ multiplex PCR, while TCRdb's copy carries only in-frame clones and drops some. The table has around 380,000 clones, more than 85% seen once; the top ten hold roughly 3.2%. This entry is derived from a study of Ad26.COV2.S vaccination and SARS-CoV-2 variants. Study details: Administration of Ad26.COV2.S was intramuscular, either once or twice 56 days apart.

Study-level results: Vaccinees showed greater spike-specific TCR breadth than placebo recipients.

The chain carries TRBV12-3 or TRBV12-4 and TRBJ1-2; D gene unclear. This specimen consisted of peripheral blood, obtained in a trial of Ad26.COV2.S vaccine versus placebo. The receptor was derived from a person aged 18-65 years who received the Ad26.COV2.S COVID-19 vaccine or a placebo. The chain's CDR3 is CASSGVNYGYTF. In DNA form, the CDR3 reads TGTGCCAGCAGCGGCGTTAACTATGGCTACACCTTC.